This T cell receptor beta chain was identified in a study of cytomegalovirus exposure and HLA in healthy donors. The CDR3 consists of 16 residues. The V gene's germline CDR1 is GTSNPN and CDR2 SVGIG (reference sequence). V was pared by 0 bases and J by 2 bases, with 17 bases between. PCR primers comprised 60 Vbeta and 13 Jbeta primers. The data were produced by immunoSEQ multiplex PCR, yet TCRdb's version contains in-frame clones alone and is incomplete. The sample contains fewer than 250,000 clones, roughly four fifths of which appear only once. Sequenced input: PBMCs. This sequence originates from a man aged 35 to 55 in good health and CMV-seropositive. The rearrangement uses TRBV30 and TRBJ2-7; maybe TRBD1 (5 bases). The CDR3 sequence is CAWSVWQGPRPYEQYF. The CDR3 DNA reads as TGTGCCTGGAGTGTATGGCAGGGTCCCAGGCCCTACGAGCAGTACTTC.